Reported below is one T cell receptor (beta chain). The CDR3 spans 16 residues. From germline, CDR1 is MNHEY and CDR2 SMNVEV (reference sequence). V gave up 3 bases and J gave up 5 bases; unmatched junction bases: 7. The entry originates in a study of T cell changes during pregnancy in multiple sclerosis. The protocol was immunoSEQ multiplex PCR, while the TCRdb copy is restricted to in-frame clones and leaves out a portion. Here the sample spans around 110,000 clones, 85% to 95% being singletons. This clonotype was sampled from a female donor with multiple sclerosis, enrolled in a pregnancy study. This rearrangement joins TRBV27 to TRBJ2-2, with 9 bases lining up with TRBD1. Source: peripheral blood, taken after pregnancy. This chain's CDR3 is CASSLGQGFGTGELFF. CDR3 in DNA: TGTGCCAGCAGTTTGGGACAGGGTTTTGGGACCGGGGAGCTGTTTTTT.